The 5 T cell receptor beta chains listed next were all sequenced from one sample in a study of cytomegalovirus exposure and HLA in healthy donors. The PCR had 60 Vbeta and 13 Jbeta primers. Clones were read by immunoSEQ multiplex PCR, and TCRdb kept only the in-frame ones, dropping some. The table shows 84,000 or so clones, with roughly 73% occurring only once. Material for sequencing was PBMCs. The receptors shown here come from a boy between 5 and 17 years old in good health and CMV-seronegative.

CDR3 coding DNA: TGTGCCAGCAGCGAGCGGGAGTACAATGAGCAGTTCTTC. Its protein is CASSEREYNEQFF. This chain connects TRBV7-9 to TRBJ2-1, with 8 bases lining up with TRBD2. The CDR3 loop spans 13 amino acids. With 5 bases clipped from V and 4 bases from J, the junction kept 1 base outside the gene matches. CDR1 and CDR2 from the germline V gene are SEHNR and FQNEAQ (reference sequence).

The genes are TRBV15 and TRBJ2-7, with 10 bases identical to TRBD1. CDR1 and CDR2 from the germline V gene are LNHNV and YYDKDF (reference sequence). This CDR3 has 16 amino acids. J lost 0 bases, V lost 5 bases, and 7 bases had no gene match. In DNA, the CDR3 is TGTGCCACCAGCCCCCGACAGGGGGCCATCTCCTACGAGCAGTACTTC. It codes for CATSPRQGAISYEQYF.

The V call is TRBV13, the J call TRBJ1-2; D call uncertain. CDR3 length: 11 residues. Trimming removed 2 bases at V and 14 bases at J, with 12 bases between. CDR1 and CDR2 (germline): PRHDT, FYEKMQ (reference sequence). DNA for the CDR3: TGTGCCAGCAGCTTACCGGGGATCCCAACCTTC. Its protein product is CASSLPGIPTF.

The chain uses TRBV20-1 and TRBJ1-5; the D gene is possibly TRBD1 (5 bases). CDR1 is DFQATT, CDR2 SNEGSKA, per germline (reference sequence). This CDR3 contains 10 residues. V was trimmed by 3 bases and J by 11 bases, leaving 8 bases between them. The CDR3 region has the DNA TGCAGTGCTAGTTGGGGCACCCAGCATTTT. Amino acid sequence: CSASWGTQHF.

This clone was counted a few times. The chain joins TRBV29-1 to TRBJ2-1; a weak D match, TRBD1 (5 bases). Trimming removed 0 bases from V and 4 bases from J, with 13 bases in between. This CDR3 region has 15 residues. Germline loops: CDR1 SQVTM, CDR2 ANQGSEA. CDR3 sequence (DNA): TGCAGCGTTGAAGACGGGTTTGACAGTTACAATGAGCAGTTCTTC. Residues: CSVEDGFDSYNEQFF.